The present TCR beta chain was sequenced within a study of T cell changes during pregnancy in multiple sclerosis. Measured with immunoSEQ multiplex PCR; TCRdb has only the in-frame clones, and not every one. The sample holds 40,000 to 55,000 clones, 92% seen once. The V and J ends lost 4 bases and 1 base, in that order; junction bases with no gene match: 9. The CDR3 sequence is 16 residues long. Per germline, CDR1 MNHNS and CDR2 SASEGT. This chain uses TRBV6-1 with TRBJ1-1, with 7 bases matching TRBD1. This receptor was taken from a female donor in good health, enrolled as a control in a pregnancy study. The material was CD4+ T cells from peripheral blood mononuclear cells, obtained after pregnancy. In DNA form, the CDR3 reads TGTGCCAGCAGTGGAAGACAGGGTTGGTGGAACACTGAAGCTTTCTTT. Translation gives CASSGRQGWWNTEAFF.